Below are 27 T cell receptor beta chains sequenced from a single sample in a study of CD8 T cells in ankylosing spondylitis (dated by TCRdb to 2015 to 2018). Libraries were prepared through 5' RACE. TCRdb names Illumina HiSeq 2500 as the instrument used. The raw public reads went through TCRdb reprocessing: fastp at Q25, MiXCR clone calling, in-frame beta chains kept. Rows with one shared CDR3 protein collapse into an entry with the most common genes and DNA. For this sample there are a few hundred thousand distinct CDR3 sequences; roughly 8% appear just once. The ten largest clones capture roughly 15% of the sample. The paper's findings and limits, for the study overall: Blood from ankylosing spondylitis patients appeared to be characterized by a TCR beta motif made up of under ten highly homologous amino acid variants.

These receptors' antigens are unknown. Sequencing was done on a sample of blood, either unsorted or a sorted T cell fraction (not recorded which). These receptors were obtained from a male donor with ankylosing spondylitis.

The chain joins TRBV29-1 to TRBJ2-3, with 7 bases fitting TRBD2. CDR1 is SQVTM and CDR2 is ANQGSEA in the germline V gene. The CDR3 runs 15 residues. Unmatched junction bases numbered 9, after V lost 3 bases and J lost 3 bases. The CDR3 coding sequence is TGCAGCGTTGACCAAGGCCTAGCGGTGACAGATACGCAGTATTTT. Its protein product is CSVDQGLAVTDTQYF.

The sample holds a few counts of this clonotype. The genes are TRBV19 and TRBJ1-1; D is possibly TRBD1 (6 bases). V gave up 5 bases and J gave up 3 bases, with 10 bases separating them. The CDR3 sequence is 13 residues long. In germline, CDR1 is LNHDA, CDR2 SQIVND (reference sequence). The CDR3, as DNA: TGTGCCAGTAGTCGACAGGTCGACACTGAAGCTTTCTTT. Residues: CASSRQVDTEAFF.

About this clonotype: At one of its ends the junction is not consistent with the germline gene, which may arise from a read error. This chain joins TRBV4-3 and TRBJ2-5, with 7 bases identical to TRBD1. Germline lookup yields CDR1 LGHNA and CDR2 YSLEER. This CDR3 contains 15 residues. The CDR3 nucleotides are TGCGCCAGCAGCCAAGTGTCTGGGACAGAAGAAACCCAGTACTTC. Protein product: CASSQVSGTEETQYF.

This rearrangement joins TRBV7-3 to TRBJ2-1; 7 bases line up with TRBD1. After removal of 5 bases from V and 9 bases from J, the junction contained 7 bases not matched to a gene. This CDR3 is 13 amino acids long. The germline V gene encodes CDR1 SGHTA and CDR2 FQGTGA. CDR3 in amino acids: CASSQTGSGEQFF. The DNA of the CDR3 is TGTGCCAGCAGCCAGACAGGGTCGGGTGAGCAGTTCTTC.

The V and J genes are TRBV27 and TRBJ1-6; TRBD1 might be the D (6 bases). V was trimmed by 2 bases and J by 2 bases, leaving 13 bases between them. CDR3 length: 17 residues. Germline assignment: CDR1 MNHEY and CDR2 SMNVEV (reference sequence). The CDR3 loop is CASSLGTPSAYNSPLHF. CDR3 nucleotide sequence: TGTGCCAGCAGTTTAGGGACACCAAGCGCCTATAATTCACCCCTCCACTTT.

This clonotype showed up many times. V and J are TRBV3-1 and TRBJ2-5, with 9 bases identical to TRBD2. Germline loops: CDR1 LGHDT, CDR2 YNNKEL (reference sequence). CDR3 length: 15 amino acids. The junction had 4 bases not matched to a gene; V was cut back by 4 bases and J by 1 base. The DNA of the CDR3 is TGTGCCAGCAGCCCTCAGACTAGCGGCCAAGAGACCCAGTACTTC. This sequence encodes CASSPQTSGQETQYF.

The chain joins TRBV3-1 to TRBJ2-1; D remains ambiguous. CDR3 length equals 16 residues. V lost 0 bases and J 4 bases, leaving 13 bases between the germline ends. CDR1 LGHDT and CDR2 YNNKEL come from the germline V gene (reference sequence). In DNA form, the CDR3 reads TGTGCCAGCAGCCAAGACCCGGTACTGACGTACAATGAGCAGTTCTTC. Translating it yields CASSQDPVLTYNEQFF.

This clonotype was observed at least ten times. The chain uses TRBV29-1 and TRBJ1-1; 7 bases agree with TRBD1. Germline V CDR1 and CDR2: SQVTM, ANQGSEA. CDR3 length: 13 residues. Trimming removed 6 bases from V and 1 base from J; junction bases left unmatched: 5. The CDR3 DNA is TGCAGCGTCGTGGGACAGCCGAACACTGAAGCTTTCTTT. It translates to CSVVGQPNTEAFF.

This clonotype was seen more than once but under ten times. The CDR3 coding sequence is TGCAGCGCGAACAGGGGGACAAACAATGAGCAGTTCTTC. Translated, it gives CSANRGTNNEQFF. The rearrangement uses TRBV29-1 and TRBJ2-1, with 8 bases lining up with TRBD1. CDR1 is SQVTM and CDR2 is ANQGSEA in the germline V gene. This CDR3 is built from 13 residues. V lost 7 bases and J lost 5; bases outside the gene matches: 7.

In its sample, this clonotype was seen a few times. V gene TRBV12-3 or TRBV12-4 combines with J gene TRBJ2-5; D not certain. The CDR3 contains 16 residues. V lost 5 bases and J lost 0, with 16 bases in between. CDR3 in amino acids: CASSLVANPYQETQYF. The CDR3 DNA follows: TGTGCCAGCAGTCTCGTAGCAAACCCGTACCAAGAGACCCAGTACTTC.

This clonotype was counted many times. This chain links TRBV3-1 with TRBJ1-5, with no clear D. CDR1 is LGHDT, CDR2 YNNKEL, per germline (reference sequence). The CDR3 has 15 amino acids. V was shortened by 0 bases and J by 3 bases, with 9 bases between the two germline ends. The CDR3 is CASSQDLGLNQPQHF. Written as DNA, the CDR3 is TGTGCCAGCAGCCAAGATCTGGGTCTCAATCAGCCCCAGCATTTT.

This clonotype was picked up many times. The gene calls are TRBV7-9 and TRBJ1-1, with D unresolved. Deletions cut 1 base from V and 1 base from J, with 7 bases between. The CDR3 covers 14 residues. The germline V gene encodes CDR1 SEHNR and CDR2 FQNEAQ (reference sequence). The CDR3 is CASSLVSGNTEAFF. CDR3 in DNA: TGTGCCAGCAGCTTAGTCTCAGGGAACACTGAAGCTTTCTTT.

The CDR3 DNA reads TGCGCCAGCGATTGGAGCGGGAGTGGGAATGAGCAGTTCTTC. Residues: CASDWSGSGNEQFF. The J gene is TRBJ2-1, the V gene TRBV5-1; 8 nucleotides line up with TRBD2. V lost 7 bases to trimming and J lost 7 bases; unmatched junction nucleotides: 10. Germline CDR1 is SGHRS and CDR2 is YFSETQ. The CDR3 consists of 14 residues.

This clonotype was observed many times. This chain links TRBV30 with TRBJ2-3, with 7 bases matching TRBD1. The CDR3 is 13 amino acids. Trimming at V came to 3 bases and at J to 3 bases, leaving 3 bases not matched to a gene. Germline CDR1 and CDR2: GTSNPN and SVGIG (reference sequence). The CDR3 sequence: CAWRNRGTDTQYF. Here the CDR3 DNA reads TGTGCCTGGAGAAACAGGGGAACAGATACGCAGTATTTT.

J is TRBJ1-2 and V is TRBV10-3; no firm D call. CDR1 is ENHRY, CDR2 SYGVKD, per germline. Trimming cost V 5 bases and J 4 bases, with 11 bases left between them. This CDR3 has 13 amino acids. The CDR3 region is CAISLEDRYGYTF. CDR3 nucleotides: TGTGCCATCAGTTTAGAGGATCGCTATGGCTACACCTTC.

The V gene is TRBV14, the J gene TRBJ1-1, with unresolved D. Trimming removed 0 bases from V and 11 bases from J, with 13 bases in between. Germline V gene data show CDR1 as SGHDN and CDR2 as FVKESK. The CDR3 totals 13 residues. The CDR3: CASSQDRAFIAFF. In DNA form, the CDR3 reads TGTGCCAGCAGCCAAGATCGGGCTTTTATCGCTTTCTTT.

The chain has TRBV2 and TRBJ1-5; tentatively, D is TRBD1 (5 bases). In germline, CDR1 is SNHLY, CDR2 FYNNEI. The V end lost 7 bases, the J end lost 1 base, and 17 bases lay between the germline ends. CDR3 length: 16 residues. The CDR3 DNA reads TGTGCCAGCACCGGGGACTCCGGCTGGAGCAATCAGCCCCAGCATTTT. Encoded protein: CASTGDSGWSNQPQHF.

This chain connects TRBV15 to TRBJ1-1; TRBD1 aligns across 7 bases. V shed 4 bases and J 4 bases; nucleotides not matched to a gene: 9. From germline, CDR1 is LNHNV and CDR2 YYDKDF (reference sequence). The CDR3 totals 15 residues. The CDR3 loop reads CATSNTRGFRTEAFF. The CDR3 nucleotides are TGTGCCACCAGCAATACCAGGGGGTTCCGCACTGAAGCTTTCTTT.

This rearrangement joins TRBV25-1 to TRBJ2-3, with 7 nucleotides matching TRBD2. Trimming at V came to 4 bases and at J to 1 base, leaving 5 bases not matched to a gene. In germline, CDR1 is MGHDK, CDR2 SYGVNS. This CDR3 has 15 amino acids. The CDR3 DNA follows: TGTGCCAGCAGTGCAGCGGGAATCGGCACAGATACGCAGTATTTT. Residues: CASSAAGIGTDTQYF.

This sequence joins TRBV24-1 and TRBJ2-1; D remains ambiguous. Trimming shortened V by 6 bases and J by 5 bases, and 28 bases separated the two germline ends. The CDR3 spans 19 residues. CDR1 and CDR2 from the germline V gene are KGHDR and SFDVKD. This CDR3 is CATSPSRRTVDLSNNEQFF. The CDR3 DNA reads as TGTGCCACCAGTCCAAGCCGCCGTACAGTGGATTTATCCAACAATGAGCAGTTCTTC.

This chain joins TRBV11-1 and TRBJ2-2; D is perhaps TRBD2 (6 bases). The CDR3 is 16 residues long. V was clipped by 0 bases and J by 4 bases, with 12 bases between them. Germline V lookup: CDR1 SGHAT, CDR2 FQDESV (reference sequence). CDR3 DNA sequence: TGTGCCAGCAGCTTAGCATCGGGGGTAGGCACCGGGGAGCTGTTTTTT. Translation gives CASSLASGVGTGELFF.

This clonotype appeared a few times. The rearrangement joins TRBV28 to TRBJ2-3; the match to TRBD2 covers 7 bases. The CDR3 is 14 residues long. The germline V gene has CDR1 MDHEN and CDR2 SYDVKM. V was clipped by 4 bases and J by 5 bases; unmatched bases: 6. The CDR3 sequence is CASSSGLGLDTQYF. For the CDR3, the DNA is TGTGCCAGCAGTTCCGGACTAGGGCTAGATACGCAGTATTTT.

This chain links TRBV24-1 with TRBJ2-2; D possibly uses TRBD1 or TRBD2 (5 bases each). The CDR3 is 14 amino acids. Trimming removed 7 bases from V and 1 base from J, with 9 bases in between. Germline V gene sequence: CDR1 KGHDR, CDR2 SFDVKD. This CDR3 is CATSRDLNTGELFF. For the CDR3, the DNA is TGTGCCACCAGCCGGGACCTGAACACCGGGGAGCTGTTTTTT.

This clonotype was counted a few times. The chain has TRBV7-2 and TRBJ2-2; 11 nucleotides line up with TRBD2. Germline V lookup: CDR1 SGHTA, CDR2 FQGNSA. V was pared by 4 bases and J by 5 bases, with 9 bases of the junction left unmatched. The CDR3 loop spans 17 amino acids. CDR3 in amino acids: CASSSKALAGVTGELFF. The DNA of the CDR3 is TGTGCCAGCAGCTCTAAAGCACTAGCGGGAGTTACCGGGGAGCTGTTTTTT.

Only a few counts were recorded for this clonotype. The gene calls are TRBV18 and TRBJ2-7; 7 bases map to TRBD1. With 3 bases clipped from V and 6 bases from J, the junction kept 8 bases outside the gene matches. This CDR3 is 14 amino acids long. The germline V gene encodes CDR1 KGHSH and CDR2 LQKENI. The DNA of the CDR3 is TGTGCCAGCTCACCCGGACAGGCCTCCCGCGAGCAGTACTTC. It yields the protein CASSPGQASREQYF.

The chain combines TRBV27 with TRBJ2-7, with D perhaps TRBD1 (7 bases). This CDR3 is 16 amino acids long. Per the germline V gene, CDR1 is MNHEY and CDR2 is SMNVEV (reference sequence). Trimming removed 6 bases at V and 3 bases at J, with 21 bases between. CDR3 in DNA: TGTGCCAGCAGCCCTCCGGGGGACAGAGTATACTACGAGCAGTACTTC. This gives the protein CASSPPGDRVYYEQYF.

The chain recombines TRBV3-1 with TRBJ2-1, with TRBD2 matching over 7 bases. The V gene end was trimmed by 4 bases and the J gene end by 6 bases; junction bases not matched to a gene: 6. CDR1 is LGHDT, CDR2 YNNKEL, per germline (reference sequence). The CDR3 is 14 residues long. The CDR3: CASSRQRDSNEQFF. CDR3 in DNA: TGTGCCAGCAGCCGTCAGCGGGATTCCAATGAGCAGTTCTTC.